Following are 25 T cell receptor beta chains from one sample sequenced in a study of Ad26.COV2.S vaccination and SARS-CoV-2 variants. Using immunoSEQ multiplex PCR, the repertoire was profiled, and TCRdb retains in-frame clones only, with some absent. The table has 350,000 to 450,000 clones, approximately 90% seen once. Treatment described: 19 received Ad26.COV2.S at low or high dose, single or two shots; 5 received placebo; per-sample allocation not given. On day 63 after the first injection, vaccine and placebo recipients gave samples. The starting material was peripheral blood, obtained in a trial of Ad26.COV2.S vaccine versus placebo. The receptor source for this set is a person between 18 and 65 years old who received the Ad26.COV2.S COVID-19 vaccine or a placebo.

V usage is TRBV28 and J usage is TRBJ2-3; the match to TRBD2 covers 8 bases. The V and J ends lost 6 bases and 4 bases, in that order; junction bases with no gene match: 9. Germline V gene lookup returns CDR1 MDHEN and CDR2 SYDVKM. The CDR3 is 15 amino acids. CDR3 nucleotides: TGTGCCAGCAGGTCTGGCGGGAGGTTTGCAGATACGCAGTATTTT. This translates into CASRSGGRFADTQYF.

This clone was recorded a few times. V is TRBV3-1 (or the pseudogene TRBV3-2) and J is TRBJ1-1, with D possibly matching TRBD1 (5 bases). Trimming removed 4 bases from V and 10 bases from J, with 13 bases in between. CDR3 length equals 12 residues. Germline V gene data show CDR1 as LGHDT and CDR2 as YNNKEL (reference sequence). In nucleotides, the CDR3 is TGTGCCAGCAGCCCTCCAGGGTTTCGAGCTTTCTTT. Its translation: CASSPPGFRAFF.

The chain employs TRBV12-3 or TRBV12-4 and TRBJ1-1, with unresolved D. The CDR3 has 13 amino acids. V lost 6 bases to trimming and J lost 2 bases, with 10 bases between them. The CDR3 nucleotides are TGTGCCAGCAGCCCGCGAGCTAACACTGAAGCTTTCTTT. It is translated as CASSPRANTEAFF.

The V call is TRBV5-1, the J call TRBJ2-7, with 9 bases aligning to TRBD1. Germline trimming cut 4 bases from V and 2 bases from J; bases unmatched to any gene: 4. This CDR3 is built from 14 residues. CDR1 SGHRS and CDR2 YFSETQ come from the germline V gene. The CDR3 loop reads CASSRDRATYEQYF. The CDR3 region has the DNA TGCGCCAGCAGCCGGGACAGGGCCACCTACGAGCAGTACTTC.

The V gene is TRBV28, the J gene TRBJ2-2; 9 bases line up with TRBD2. This CDR3 is 18 amino acids long. The J segment lost 1 base and the V segment lost 7 bases, leaving 13 bases of the junction unmatched. The germline gives CDR1 MDHEN, CDR2 SYDVKM. CDR3 nucleotides: TGTGCCAGCACCCCCTTTCTTCTAGCGGGGAAGAACACCGGGGAGCTGTTTTTT. Encoded protein: CASTPFLLAGKNTGELFF. The variable domain in full, completed from reference TRBV28 and TRBJ2-2, reads DVKVTQSSRYLVKRTGEKVFLECVQDMDHENMFWYRQDPGLGLRLIYFSYDVKMKEKGDIPEGYSVSREKKERFSLILESASTNQTSMYLCASTPFLLAGKNTGELFFGEGSRLTVL.

The V gene is TRBV15, the J gene TRBJ2-1; TRBD2 agrees at 9 bases. The CDR3 loop spans 15 amino acids. V was pared by 0 bases and J by 12 bases, with 9 bases of the junction left unmatched. Germline V CDR1 and CDR2: LNHNV, YYDKDF (reference sequence). In DNA, the CDR3 is TGTGCCACCAGCAGAGATCTGCCAGCGGGAGGTTGGCAGTTCTTC. Encoded protein: CATSRDLPAGGWQFF. Complete variable domain (other parts from reference TRBV15 and TRBJ2-1): DAMVIQNPRYQVTQFGKPVTLSCSQTLNHNVMYWYQQKSSQAPKLLFHYYDKDFNNEADTPDNFQSRRPNTSFCFLDIRSPGLGDTAMYLCATSRDLPAGGWQFFGPGTRLTVL.

This chain joins TRBV6-5 and TRBJ2-1, with no clear D. The germline CDR1 and CDR2 sequences are MNHEY and SVGAGI. The CDR3 is made up of 13 amino acids. V was pared by 0 bases and J by 3 bases, with 3 bases between. The DNA for the CDR3 is TGTGCCAGCAGTTACTCAGGCTACAATGAGCAGTTCTTC. It codes for CASSYSGYNEQFF.

The rearrangement links TRBV23-1 to TRBJ1-6, with D unresolved. Being an ORF, TRBV23-1 has a function that is uncertain. CDR3 length: 13 residues. V was pared by 2 bases and J by 14 bases, with 13 bases between. The CDR3 DNA sequence: TGCGCCAGCAGTCAACCCGACCTTCTCACCCTCCACTTT. Protein product: CASSQPDLLTLHF.

This clone has more than one count but fewer than ten. The V gene is TRBV15, the J gene TRBJ1-4, with TRBD1 as a possible D gene (6 bases). V was pared by 8 bases and J by 3 bases, with 16 bases between. This CDR3 is 15 amino acids long. Germline CDR1 is LNHNV and CDR2 is YYDKDF (reference sequence). Here the CDR3 DNA reads TGTGCCACCGTGGGGGGCGGTCAGTCTAATGAAAAACTGTTTTTT. It encodes CATVGGGQSNEKLFF.

The chain carries TRBV9 and TRBJ2-2, with TRBD1 matching 10 bases. The CDR3 extends over 16 amino acids. Germline lookup yields CDR1 SGDLS and CDR2 YYNGEE. Germline trimming cut 5 bases from V and 1 base from J; bases unmatched to any gene: 5. The CDR3 is CASRGTGAVNTGELFF. CDR3 nucleotides: TGTGCCAGCAGGGGGACAGGGGCCGTGAACACCGGGGAGCTGTTTTTT.

The genes are TRBV6-5 and TRBJ1-1; D call uncertain. Germline values: CDR1 MNHEY, CDR2 SVGAGI. V was pared by 6 bases and J by 1 base, with 9 bases between. The CDR3 covers 13 residues. The DNA for the CDR3 is TGTGCCAGCAGGCACTATCGGAACACTGAAGCTTTCTTT. The encoded protein is CASRHYRNTEAFF.

CDR3 coding DNA: TGTGCCACCAGTGATTCGGGACTAGCGGTAGAGACCCAGTACTTC. Translation gives CATSDSGLAVETQYF. J is TRBJ2-5 and V is TRBV24-1; 11 nucleotides align to TRBD2. In germline, CDR1 is KGHDR, CDR2 SFDVKD. The CDR3 is 15 residues long. J lost 4 bases, V lost 2 bases, and 2 bases had no gene match.

V and J are TRBV14 and TRBJ2-7; 8 bases agree with TRBD2. CDR3 size: 14 residues. The ends lost 5 bases at V and 4 bases at J; junction bases unmatched: 7. Germline CDR1 and CDR2: SGHDN and FVKESK. CDR3 sequence: CASSRRTSNYEQYF. CDR3 DNA sequence: TGTGCCAGCAGCAGAAGGACTAGCAATTACGAGCAGTACTTC.

This clone was seen only a few times. This chain joins TRBV28 and TRBJ2-1; 11 positions agree with TRBD2. This CDR3 comprises 16 residues. CDR1 is MDHEN, CDR2 SYDVKM, per germline. V shed 2 bases, J shed 5 bases, and the junction held 5 bases outside the gene matches. For the CDR3, the DNA is TGTGCCAGCAGTTTACCCACTAGCGGGAGCAACAATGAGCAGTTCTTC. It encodes CASSLPTSGSNNEQFF.

The V gene is TRBV28, the J gene TRBJ1-1, with 7 bases aligning to TRBD1. Germline V lookup: CDR1 MDHEN, CDR2 SYDVKM. CDR3 length equals 15 residues. The V gene end was trimmed by 7 bases and the J gene end by 6 bases; junction bases not matched to a gene: 14. The DNA for the CDR3 is TGTGCCAGCACCTCACTTCCAGGGGGGTTCGCTGAAGCTTTCTTT. Protein: CASTSLPGGFAEAFF.

V and J are TRBV5-1 and TRBJ2-1; D possibly matches TRBD1 or TRBD2 (5 bases each). The CDR3 is 15 amino acids. Germline CDR1 and CDR2: SGHRS and YFSETQ. V was clipped by 5 bases and J by 4 bases, with 16 bases between them. CDR3 coding DNA: TGCGCCAGCAGTTCCCTCGGGGCCGCTTACAATGAGCAGTTCTTC. Amino acids: CASSSLGAAYNEQFF.

The chain is built from TRBV7-2 and TRBJ1-4; D is ambiguous. The germline CDR1 and CDR2 sequences are SGHTA and FQGNSA. V dropped 1 base and J dropped 7 bases, with 7 bases sitting between them. This CDR3 is 13 amino acids long. CDR3 amino acids: CASSLGTSEKLFF. DNA of the CDR3: TGTGCCAGCAGCTTAGGGACCAGTGAAAAACTGTTTTTT. Combining the CDR3 with reference TRBV7-2 and TRBJ1-4 gives the whole variable domain GAGVSQSPSNKVTEKGKDVELRCDPISGHTALYWYRQSLGQGLEFLIYFQGNSAPDKSGLPSDRFSAERTGGSVSTLTIQRTQQEDSAVYLCASSLGTSEKLFFGSGTQLSVL.

The chain couples TRBV19 to TRBJ1-5; D may be TRBD1 (6 bases). V gave up 5 bases and J gave up 3 bases, with 14 bases separating them. This CDR3 is 15 amino acids long. Germline loops: CDR1 LNHDA, CDR2 SQIVND (reference sequence). CDR3 region: CASSEYRAFNQPQHF. CDR3 nucleotides: TGTGCCAGTAGTGAATACAGGGCATTCAATCAGCCCCAGCATTTT.

The chain links TRBV7-9 to TRBJ2-1; TRBD2 might be the D (6 bases). CDR1 is SEHNR and CDR2 is FQNEAQ in the germline V gene (reference sequence). The CDR3 is 12 amino acids. V lost 5 bases to trimming and J lost 6 bases, with 8 bases between them. In DNA, the CDR3 is TGTGCCAGCAGCCACGGGGGCAATGAGCAGTTCTTC. Its translation is CASSHGGNEQFF.

The chain couples TRBV18 to TRBJ2-1, with unresolved D. The CDR3 runs 15 residues. Germline assignment: CDR1 KGHSH and CDR2 LQKENI. Trimming removed 3 bases from V and 5 bases from J, with 14 bases in between. CDR3 sequence: CASSPPRPQDNEQFF. CDR3 bases: TGTGCCAGCTCACCCCCGAGACCGCAGGACAATGAGCAGTTCTTC.

The CDR3 DNA is TGTGCCAGCAGCATTGGGACTAGCGGGATCAGGGATACGCAGTATTTT. Protein sequence: CASSIGTSGIRDTQYF. V gene TRBV28 combines with J gene TRBJ2-3; 13 positions match TRBD2. The CDR3 is made up of 16 amino acids. J was trimmed by 6 bases and V by 6 bases; bases with no gene match: 9. Germline lookup yields CDR1 MDHEN and CDR2 SYDVKM. Full variable domain (rest looked up from reference TRBV28 and TRBJ2-3): DVKVTQSSRYLVKRTGEKVFLECVQDMDHENMFWYRQDPGLGLRLIYFSYDVKMKEKGDIPEGYSVSREKKERFSLILESASTNQTSMYLCASSIGTSGIRDTQYFGPGTRLTVL.

The rearrangement uses TRBV11-3 and TRBJ2-7; D is undetermined. Germline CDR1 and CDR2: SGHNT and YENEEA. This CDR3 contains 13 residues. Trimming removed 5 bases from V and 6 bases from J, with 14 bases in between. This CDR3 is CASSPRFGVEQYF. The CDR3 coding sequence is TGTGCCAGCAGCCCCCGATTCGGCGTCGAGCAGTACTTC.

This chain links TRBV11-2 with TRBJ2-3, with D maybe TRBD1 (5 bases). V dropped 2 bases and J dropped 6 bases, with 9 bases sitting between them. CDR1 is SGHAT, CDR2 FQNNGV, per germline. The CDR3 length is 13 residues. For the CDR3, the DNA is TGTGCCAGCAGCTTACGGACATCGGATACGCAGTATTTT. Translated, it gives CASSLRTSDTQYF.

The chain joins TRBV5-1 to TRBJ1-4; D unclear. The V and J ends lost 0 bases and 0 bases respectively, with 6 bases between them. Germline CDR1 SGHRS, CDR2 YFSETQ. This CDR3 is 15 amino acids long. CDR3 sequence reads: CASSLGSTTNEKLFF. In nucleotides, the CDR3 is TGCGCCAGCAGCTTGGGCAGCACAACTAATGAAAAACTGTTTTTT.

The rearrangement joins TRBV9 to TRBJ2-1, with D tentatively TRBD1 or TRBD2 (5 bases each). V lost 2 bases to trimming and J lost 12 bases, with 18 bases between them. Germline V CDR1 and CDR2: SGDLS, YYNGEE. This CDR3 has 14 amino acids. Here the CDR3 reads CASSVLDSSGRQFF. The CDR3 DNA reads TGTGCCAGCAGCGTCCTAGACAGCAGTGGGAGGCAGTTCTTC.